Presented here are 20 T cell receptor beta chains from one specimen sequenced in a study of blood T cells in healthy people across ages. Using a J-beta primer mix together with a sample-barcoded 5' primer, a second PCR was run for roughly 6 to 11 cycles. TCRdb fed the 5' RACE reads into MiXCR, producing one record per CDR3 protein. The sample records roughly 1.7 million distinct CDR3 sequences, about 31% being singletons. Material for sequencing was blood. The receptors derive from a young woman in good health.

The chain combines TRBV25-1 with TRBJ2-7, with 11 bases lining up with TRBD1. With 3 bases clipped from V and 3 bases from J, the junction kept 7 bases outside the gene matches. Germline V CDR1 and CDR2: MGHDK, SYGVNS. The CDR3 sequence is 16 residues long. As DNA, the CDR3 is TGTGCCAGCAGTGATCAGGGACAGGGGGTTGTCTACGAGCAGTACTTC. Translation gives CASSDQGQGVVYEQYF.

The chain carries TRBV5-4 and TRBJ2-7; TRBD2 agrees at 7 bases. Germline values: CDR1 SGHNT, CDR2 YYREEE (reference sequence). The CDR3 sequence is 16 residues long. Trimming removed 0 bases from V and 2 bases from J; junction bases left unmatched: 8. The CDR3: CASSLGTKGLTYEQYF. As DNA, the CDR3 is TGTGCCAGCAGCTTGGGGACCAAGGGACTAACCTACGAGCAGTACTTC.

The J gene is TRBJ2-3, the V gene TRBV5-1, with TRBD2 matching over 8 bases. The trim removed 4 bases at V and 6 bases at J, leaving 10 bases unmatched. The germline V gene encodes CDR1 SGHRS and CDR2 YFSETQ. This CDR3 spans 15 amino acids. In nucleotides, the CDR3 is TGCGCCAGCAGCCCCTCGCCGGGGGGGGCGGATACGCAGTATTTT. This translates into CASSPSPGGADTQYF.

Only a few counts were recorded for this clonotype. This chain joins TRBV4-1 and TRBJ1-2; D ambiguous. The length of the CDR3 is 15 residues. The germline V and J ends were trimmed by 1 base and 3 bases, with 12 bases remaining between them. CDR1 and CDR2 from the germline V gene are MGHRA and YSYEKL. The CDR3 DNA reads as TGCGCCAGCAGCCAAGTTGGCGGCCCGCACTATGGCTACACCTTC. Translating it yields CASSQVGGPHYGYTF.

There are a few counts of this clonotype. As DNA, the CDR3 is TGCGCCAGCAGCCAAGGGGCAGGGATTGGTCAGCCCCAGCATTTT. It yields the protein CASSQGAGIGQPQHF. V is TRBV4-1 and J is TRBJ1-5; D possibly corresponds to TRBD1 (5 bases). Germline CDR1 and CDR2: MGHRA and YSYEKL. The length of the CDR3 is 15 residues. The V and J ends lost 1 base and 6 bases respectively, with 13 bases between them.

The chain has TRBV4-1 and TRBJ2-7; 10 nucleotides agree with TRBD1. The CDR3 sequence is 16 residues long. Germline CDR1 is MGHRA and CDR2 is YSYEKL. The V segment lost 4 bases and the J segment 4 bases; nucleotides outside the gene matches: 10. CDR3: CASSPQGSGQGYEQYF. CDR3 nucleotides: TGCGCCAGCAGCCCCCAAGGTTCGGGACAGGGGTACGAGCAGTACTTC.

Only a few counts were recorded for this clonotype. The genes are TRBV10-2 and TRBJ2-7; D assignment may be TRBD1 or TRBD2 (5 bases each). The V gene lost 4 bases and the J gene lost 4 bases, with 11 bases spanning the gap. The CDR3 contains 13 residues. Germline lookup yields CDR1 WSHSY and CDR2 SAAADI. The CDR3 spells CASSGLGRYEQYF. In DNA, the CDR3 is TGCGCCAGCAGTGGGTTGGGACGTTACGAGCAGTACTTC.

This clonotype occurred a few times. The chain employs TRBV5-1 and TRBJ2-3, with D possibly TRBD2 on 6 matching bases. V lost 3 bases to trimming and J lost 3 bases, with 17 bases between them. CDR1 SGHRS and CDR2 YFSETQ come from the germline V gene. The CDR3 has 16 amino acids. CDR3 protein: CASSWPGLPGTDTQYF. The CDR3 DNA is TGCGCCAGCAGCTGGCCGGGACTTCCAGGGACAGATACGCAGTATTTT.

Ten or more counts support this clonotype. J is TRBJ2-1 and V is TRBV4-1; TRBD2 agrees at 11 bases. CDR1 MGHRA and CDR2 YSYEKL come from the germline V gene. With 3 bases clipped from V and 7 bases from J, the junction kept 11 bases outside the gene matches. This CDR3 has 17 amino acids. As DNA, the CDR3 is TGCGCCAGCAGCCATGCCCTCACTAGCGGGAGAGAGAATGAGCAGTTCTTC. It encodes CASSHALTSGRENEQFF.

The chain has TRBV12-3 or TRBV12-4 and TRBJ2-1, with 12 bases fitting TRBD2. The CDR3 consists of 15 residues. V shed 5 bases and J 6 bases; nucleotides not matched to a gene: 5. As DNA, the CDR3 is TGTGCCAGCAGTGAGACTAGCGGGAGTCTCAATGAGCAGTTCTTC. Its protein product is CASSETSGSLNEQFF.

This clonotype showed up many times. J is TRBJ2-5 and V is TRBV9, with a tentative D call TRBD1 (5 bases). The CDR3 loop spans 12 amino acids. The germline gives CDR1 SGDLS, CDR2 YYNGEE. Trimming took 5 bases from V and 4 from J, leaving 9 bases between them. CDR3 nucleotides: TGTGCCAGCAGTGTTGGGGCAGAGACCCAGTACTTC. Translated, it gives CASSVGAETQYF.

The genes are TRBV12-3 or TRBV12-4 and TRBJ2-7; tentatively, D is TRBD1 (8 bases). The CDR3 is 14 amino acids. V was shortened by 5 bases and J by 3 bases, with 14 bases between the two germline ends. In DNA, the CDR3 is TGTGCCAGCAGTAAGACAGGGGAGGGCTACGAGCAGTACTTC. The encoded protein is CASSKTGEGYEQYF.

Remarks on this clonotype: The germline gene is not matched at one end of the junction; a read error may be the cause. The chain uses TRBV6-6 and TRBJ2-5, with 8 bases lining up with TRBD2. With the DNA end fitting TRBJ2-7 better, the J assignment may be wrong. Germline-derived CDR1 and CDR2 are MNHNY and SVGAGI (reference sequence). This CDR3 region has 16 residues. Here the CDR3 reads CASSNSGQRGRDEQYF. CDR3 bases: TGTGCCAGCAGTAACTCCGGACAGCGGGGGAGGGACGAGCAGTACTTC.

In its sample, this clonotype was seen a few times. V and J are TRBV13 and TRBJ2-5; the match to TRBD2 covers 12 bases. In germline, CDR1 is PRHDT, CDR2 FYEKMQ (reference sequence). The CDR3 sequence is 16 residues long. Losses at the gene ends were 5 bases for V and 11 bases for J; bases not matched to a gene: 15. CDR3 protein: CASSPQLAGGPYGQYF. The CDR3 DNA is TGTGCCAGCAGCCCCCAACTAGCGGGGGGCCCCTACGGGCAGTACTTC.

This clonotype was counted between two and nine times. The gene calls are TRBV20-1 and TRBJ2-3; no reliable D call. CDR3 length equals 14 residues. The V gene lost 2 bases and the J gene lost 4 bases, with 13 bases spanning the gap. Per the germline V gene, CDR1 is DFQATT and CDR2 is SNEGSKA (reference sequence). CDR3 coding DNA: TGCAGTGCTAGAAGGCGAAAGGGTGCAGATACGCAGTATTTT. This sequence encodes CSARRRKGADTQYF.

This clonotype turned up a few times. The V gene is TRBV20-1, the J gene TRBJ2-3; D is possibly TRBD1 or TRBD2 (6 bases each). Germline V lookup: CDR1 DFQATT, CDR2 SNEGSKA (reference sequence). The length of the CDR3 is 17 residues. Trimming stripped 6 bases from V and 0 bases from J, with 22 bases between. This CDR3 reads CSAQDPGARDSTDTQYF. In DNA form, the CDR3 reads TGCAGTGCACAGGACCCGGGGGCAAGGGATAGCACAGATACGCAGTATTTT.

This chain connects TRBV2 to TRBJ1-5; no clear D gene. The germline CDR1 and CDR2 sequences are SNHLY and FYNNEI. The length of the CDR3 is 13 residues. V was clipped by 4 bases and J by 6 bases, with 10 bases between them. CDR3 DNA: TGTGCCAGCAGTGTTTCCCAAACTCAGCCCCAGCATTTT. Translating gives CASSVSQTQPQHF.

This clonotype was found a few times. The V and J genes are TRBV6-1 and TRBJ2-5, with 9 nucleotides matching TRBD1. Matching the DNA end better, TRBJ2-7 makes the J call doubtful. The CDR3 covers 17 residues. The V gene's germline CDR1 is MNHNS and CDR2 SASEGT. The CDR3 region is CASSEAREGTGIHEQYF. CDR3 coding DNA: TGTGCCAGCAGTGAAGCGCGTGAGGGGACAGGGATCCACGAGCAGTACTTC.

This clonotype was seen repeatedly, ten times or more. The genes are TRBV7-8 and TRBJ1-5; perhaps TRBD1 as D (5 bases). The ends were cut back, 5 bases at V and 6 bases at J, with 14 bases in the middle. This CDR3 is 14 amino acids long. Germline CDR1 is SGHVS and CDR2 is FQNEAQ. The CDR3 sequence: CASSQGRQGQPQHF. The CDR3 coding sequence is TGTGCCAGCAGCCAGGGACGGCAAGGTCAGCCCCAGCATTTT.

This clonotype was seen a handful of times. This sequence joins TRBV21-1 and TRBJ1-6; the table's D gene call, TRBD1, was not cross checked with the DNA. TRBV21-1 is a listed pseudogene. The CDR3 has 14 amino acids. The CDR3 nucleotides read TGTGCCAGCAGCACCCGGGACAGAAATTCACCCCTCCACTTT. It encodes CASSTRDRNSPLHF.